Presented here are 32 T cell receptor beta chains from one specimen sequenced in a study of beta chain features in type 1 diabetes. Expressed TCRB transcripts were sequenced after all isolated RNA was converted to cDNA. The assay was immunoSEQ multiplex PCR, and TCRdb's table has in-frame clones only and misses some. The sample shows under 200,000 clones, 7% to 10% of them seen only once. The sequencing sample was made of central memory CD4+ T cells from blood. These receptor sequences come from a woman younger than 30 in good health.

Comments on this clone: Within the sample, other DNA sequences also encode this same CDR3. The chain is built from TRBV18 and TRBJ2-2; D might be TRBD1 (6 bases). Deletions cut 3 bases from V and 1 base from J, with 6 bases between. This CDR3 contains 14 residues. The germline V gene has CDR1 KGHSH and CDR2 LQKENI. The CDR3 DNA sequence: TGTGCCAGCTCACCGGGACAGAACACCGGGGAGCTGTTTTTT. As protein: CASSPGQNTGELFF.

The chain is built from TRBV18 and TRBJ2-1; 11 bases are shared with TRBD1. V lost 1 base to trimming and J lost 6 bases; unmatched junction nucleotides: 5. CDR1 is KGHSH, CDR2 LQKENI, per germline. The CDR3 length is 16 residues. CDR3 nucleotides: TGTGCCAGCTCACCACAGCCGGGACAGGGGGGCAATGAGCAGTTCTTC. Protein: CASSPQPGQGGNEQFF.

V is TRBV5-6 and J is TRBJ2-1; perhaps TRBD2 as D (5 bases). Trimming took 1 base from V and 2 from J, leaving 13 bases between them. Per the germline V gene, CDR1 is SGHDT and CDR2 is YYEEEE. The length of the CDR3 is 16 residues. The chain's CDR3 is CASSLRRTQTYNEQFF. The CDR3 DNA follows: TGTGCCAGCAGCTTGCGAAGGACTCAAACCTACAATGAGCAGTTCTTC.

This clone was counted only a few times. This CDR3 is CASTPRRGTGLETQYF. Here the CDR3 DNA reads TGTGCCAGCACCCCCCGTCGGGGGACCGGACTGGAGACCCAGTACTTC. The chain carries TRBV2 and TRBJ2-5; D possibly corresponds to TRBD2 (6 bases). The CDR3 covers 16 residues. V was cut by 7 bases and J by 5 bases, with 23 bases left in between. Germline V CDR1 and CDR2: SNHLY, FYNNEI.

This clone was seen ten or more times. The V call is TRBV27, the J call TRBJ2-1, with D possibly being TRBD2 (5 bases). The CDR3 extends over 12 amino acids. The V gene lost 6 bases and the J gene lost 7 bases, with 10 bases spanning the gap. Germline CDR1 MNHEY, CDR2 SMNVEV (reference sequence). This CDR3 is CASSYRGNEQFF. CDR3 nucleotides: TGTGCCAGCAGCTACCGGGGAAATGAGCAGTTCTTC.

This clone was counted a few times. The CDR3, as DNA: TGTGCCAGCAGTTTAGGGACAGGGGACAATGAGCAGTTCTTC. This gives the protein CASSLGTGDNEQFF. The J gene is TRBJ2-1, the V gene TRBV28; 10 nucleotides line up with TRBD1. Germline V gene lookup returns CDR1 MDHEN and CDR2 SYDVKM. This CDR3 region has 14 residues. With V trimmed by 2 bases and J by 5 bases, 0 bases remained unmatched. The full variable domain, rest sourced from reference TRBV28 and TRBJ2-1, is DVKVTQSSRYLVKRTGEKVFLECVQDMDHENMFWYRQDPGLGLRLIYFSYDVKMKEKGDIPEGYSVSREKKERFSLILESASTNQTSMYLCASSLGTGDNEQFFGPGTRLTVL.

The V call is TRBV9, the J call TRBJ1-2, with 9 nucleotides matching TRBD1. Germline CDR1 and CDR2: SGDLS and YYNGEE. Trimming at V came to 3 bases and at J to 7 bases, leaving 7 bases not matched to a gene. This CDR3 region has 14 residues. As DNA, the CDR3 is TGTGCCAGCAGCGCGCGGGACAGGGTATCTGGCTACACCTTC. Amino acid sequence: CASSARDRVSGYTF.

This clone was seen only a few times. The chain combines TRBV18 with TRBJ1-1, with no clear D. The CDR3 extends over 14 amino acids. V was shortened by 1 base and J by 4 bases, with 10 bases between the two germline ends. Germline-derived CDR1 and CDR2 are KGHSH and LQKENI. DNA for the CDR3: TGTGCCAGCTCACCACGGTCGGAGGGCACTGAAGCTTTCTTT. As protein: CASSPRSEGTEAFF.

This clone was detected once. The chain joins TRBV7-2 to TRBJ1-5, with a weak D call TRBD1 (6 bases). V gave up 2 bases and J gave up 7 bases, with 15 bases separating them. The CDR3 is 15 residues long. In germline, CDR1 is SGHTA, CDR2 FQGNSA. Here the CDR3 DNA reads TGTGCCAGCAGCTTACAGACAGGAAGGACCCAGCCCCAGCATTTT. It yields the protein CASSLQTGRTQPQHF.

This clone was counted a few times. The J gene is TRBJ1-1, the V gene TRBV25-1, with 9 bases aligning to TRBD1. Germline V gene lookup returns CDR1 MGHDK and CDR2 SYGVNS. The CDR3 is made up of 15 amino acids. Trimming cost V 1 base and J 11 bases; bases outside gene matches: 11. Here the CDR3 DNA reads TGTGCCAGCAGTGAATGGGGGGACAGGGCTGCTGGGGCTTTCTTT. Its protein is CASSEWGDRAAGAFF.

V is TRBV5-6 and J is TRBJ1-5, with D maybe TRBD1 (6 bases). V lost 0 bases and J 3 bases, leaving 10 bases between the germline ends. The CDR3 loop spans 15 amino acids. Germline CDR1 is SGHDT and CDR2 is YYEEEE. In DNA, the CDR3 is TGTGCCAGCAGCTTGGCAGGGGTCTCCAATCAGCCCCAGCATTTT. Its protein is CASSLAGVSNQPQHF.

V usage is TRBV5-1 and J usage is TRBJ2-3, with no clear D. Germline V gene data show CDR1 as SGHRS and CDR2 as YFSETQ. CDR3 length equals 14 residues. V was cut by 2 bases and J by 0 bases, with 7 bases left in between. CDR3 amino acids: CASSFSTSTDTQYF. CDR3 sequence (DNA): TGCGCCAGCAGCTTTTCAACTAGCACAGATACGCAGTATTTT.

The rearrangement uses TRBV5-6 and TRBJ1-6; D ambiguous. The germline V and J ends were trimmed by 4 bases and 7 bases, with 6 bases remaining between them. The CDR3 sequence is 12 residues long. From germline, CDR1 is SGHDT and CDR2 YYEEEE. The CDR3 protein is CASSAQNSPLHF. In nucleotides, the CDR3 is TGTGCCAGCAGCGCACAGAATTCACCCCTCCACTTT. Looking up the rest from reference TRBV5-6 and TRBJ1-6 gives the full variable domain: DAGVTQSPTHLIKTRGQQVTLRCSPKSGHDTVSWYQQALGQGPQFIFQYYEEEERQRGNFPDRFSGHQFPNYSSELNVNALLLGDSALYLCASSAQNSPLHFGNGTRLTVT.

CDR3 loop: CASSLAGSLSGNTIYF. CDR3 nucleotides: TGCGCCAGCAGCTTGGCTGGCTCCCTCTCTGGAAACACCATATATTTT. The chain carries TRBV5-1 and TRBJ1-3; the D is unclear. The length of the CDR3 is 16 residues. Germline lookup yields CDR1 SGHRS and CDR2 YFSETQ. Trimming removed 0 bases at V and 0 bases at J, with 10 bases between. Looking up the rest from reference TRBV5-1 and TRBJ1-3 gives the full variable domain: KAGVTQTPRYLIKTRGQQVTLSCSPISGHRSVSWYQQTPGQGLQFLFEYFSETQRNKGNFPGRFSGRQFSNSRSEMNVSTLELGDSALYLCASSLAGSLSGNTIYFGEGSWLTVV.

This chain links TRBV5-1 with TRBJ2-5; 7 bases are shared with TRBD1. This CDR3 has 15 amino acids. The ends lost 1 base at V and 1 base at J; junction bases unmatched: 4. CDR1 SGHRS and CDR2 YFSETQ come from the germline V gene. CDR3 DNA sequence: TGCGCCAGCAGCTTGAATCCAGGGGGCCAAGAGACCCAGTACTTC. Translating it yields CASSLNPGGQETQYF. Looking up the rest from reference TRBV5-1 and TRBJ2-5 gives the full variable domain: KAGVTQTPRYLIKTRGQQVTLSCSPISGHRSVSWYQQTPGQGLQFLFEYFSETQRNKGNFPGRFSGRQFSNSRSEMNVSTLELGDSALYLCASSLNPGGQETQYFGPGTRLLVL.

This clone was detected many times. The chain links TRBV18 to TRBJ1-2, with 7 bases identical to TRBD1. Germline CDR1 is KGHSH and CDR2 is LQKENI. This CDR3 contains 15 residues. V trimming: 3 bases; J trimming: 4 bases; junction bases outside the gene matches: 8. CDR3 DNA: TGTGCCAGCTCACCCGGGGGACAGACAAGCTATGGCTACACCTTC. The encoded protein is CASSPGGQTSYGYTF. Full variable domain (missing parts from reference TRBV18 and TRBJ1-2): NAGVMQNPRHLVRRRGQEARLRCSPMKGHSHVYWYRQLPEEGLKFMVYLQKENIIDESGMPKERFSAEFPKEGPSILRIQQVVRGDSAAYFCASSPGGQTSYGYTFGSGTRLTVV.

V and J are TRBV9 and TRBJ1-1; D might be TRBD1 (5 bases). This CDR3 has 14 amino acids. In germline, CDR1 is SGDLS, CDR2 YYNGEE. V was shortened by 4 bases and J by 5 bases, with 15 bases between the two germline ends. The CDR3 DNA follows: TGTGCCAGCAGCCCGGGGGGGGGAAGAACTGAAGCTTTCTTT. This translates into CASSPGGGRTEAFF. Drawing the rest from reference TRBV9 and TRBJ1-1, the complete variable domain is DSGVTQTPKHLITATGQRVTLRCSPRSGDLSVYWYQQSLDQGLQFLIQYYNGEERAKGNILERFSAQQFPDLHSELNLSSLELGDSALYFCASSPGGGRTEAFFGQGTRLTVV.

The chain joins TRBV5-1 to TRBJ2-1, with TRBD2 identical over 9 bases. Germline lookup yields CDR1 SGHRS and CDR2 YFSETQ. This CDR3 contains 18 residues. After removal of 1 base from V and 8 bases from J, the junction contained 16 bases not matched to a gene. The CDR3 region is CASSLRSAGGPVGDEQFF. The CDR3 DNA reads TGCGCCAGCAGCTTGAGGTCGGCGGGAGGGCCAGTCGGAGATGAGCAGTTCTTC. Supplemented by reference TRBV5-1 and TRBJ2-1, the full variable domain reads KAGVTQTPRYLIKTRGQQVTLSCSPISGHRSVSWYQQTPGQGLQFLFEYFSETQRNKGNFPGRFSGRQFSNSRSEMNVSTLELGDSALYLCASSLRSAGGPVGDEQFFGPGTRLTVL.

The chain employs TRBV5-1 and TRBJ2-7, with 7 bases lining up with TRBD1. Germline-derived CDR1 and CDR2 are SGHRS and YFSETQ. Trimming cost V 4 bases and J 3 bases; bases outside gene matches: 13. This CDR3 is built from 16 residues. CDR3 protein: CASSPNFFRDSYEQYF. CDR3 bases: TGCGCCAGCAGCCCCAACTTCTTTAGGGACAGCTACGAGCAGTACTTC.

The chain employs TRBV2 and TRBJ2-3; D is possibly TRBD1 (5 bases). Per germline, CDR1 SNHLY and CDR2 FYNNEI. Trimming stripped 2 bases from V and 7 bases from J, with 7 bases between. The CDR3 sequence is 12 residues long. The CDR3 protein is CASSEQGYTQYF. Written as DNA, the CDR3 is TGTGCCAGCAGTGAACAGGGATATACGCAGTATTTT.

This clone was recorded a few times. The chain joins TRBV11-2 to TRBJ2-1; weak D call: TRBD2 (6 bases). The CDR3 extends over 16 amino acids. CDR1 is SGHAT, CDR2 FQNNGV, per germline. V was clipped by 6 bases and J by 4 bases, with 19 bases between them. CDR3 sequence reads: CASRRNRDSLYNEQFF. The CDR3 DNA sequence: TGTGCCAGCAGGCGTAACCGGGACTCCCTTTACAATGAGCAGTTCTTC.

A few counts support this clone. J is TRBJ1-5 and V is TRBV9, with 9 bases aligning to TRBD1. The CDR3 consists of 14 residues. The J segment lost 4 bases and the V segment lost 3 bases, leaving 2 bases of the junction unmatched. CDR1 SGDLS and CDR2 YYNGEE come from the germline V gene. The CDR3 here is CASSAGQGNQPQHF. The CDR3 coding sequence is TGTGCCAGCAGCGCCGGACAGGGGAATCAGCCCCAGCATTTT.

This clone was observed a few times. Here the CDR3 DNA reads TGTGCCAGCAGCGCCACCCCCGGGACAGGGTTTAGGTACTTC. Protein product: CASSATPGTGFRYF. This chain connects TRBV9 to TRBJ2-7, with 9 bases that match TRBD1. The CDR3 spans 14 residues. V lost 3 bases, J lost 12 bases, and 13 bases stayed unmatched. Germline V lookup: CDR1 SGDLS, CDR2 YYNGEE.

The V call is TRBV27, the J call TRBJ1-4; 7 positions match TRBD1. The V segment lost 5 bases and the J segment 3 bases; nucleotides outside the gene matches: 9. The CDR3 is 16 amino acids. Per the germline V gene, CDR1 is MNHEY and CDR2 is SMNVEV (reference sequence). CDR3 nucleotide sequence: TGTGCCAGCAGTAACAGGGGTAACGGAGCTAATGAAAAACTGTTTTTT. Its translation: CASSNRGNGANEKLFF.

Only a few counts were recorded for this clone. This chain uses TRBV2 with TRBJ2-7, with D possibly TRBD2 on 5 matching bases. CDR3 length: 13 residues. Germline values: CDR1 SNHLY, CDR2 FYNNEI. V was pared by 0 bases and J by 11 bases, with 14 bases between. CDR3 DNA sequence: TGTGCCAGCAGTGAAGCTTGGACTCCAGAAAAGTACTTC. It codes for CASSEAWTPEKYF.

V and J are TRBV5-1 and TRBJ1-2, with 9 bases matching TRBD1. The CDR3 consists of 15 residues. The germline V gene encodes CDR1 SGHRS and CDR2 YFSETQ. The V segment lost 5 bases and the J segment 2 bases; nucleotides outside the gene matches: 7. Written as DNA, the CDR3 is TGCGCCAGCAGACTGGACACAGGGGGCAACTATGGCTACACCTTC. Translating gives CASRLDTGGNYGYTF.

The rearrangement joins TRBV10-3 to TRBJ1-1, with D perhaps matching TRBD1 (6 bases). CDR1 ENHRY and CDR2 SYGVKD come from the germline V gene. This CDR3 is built from 13 residues. The V end lost 3 bases, the J end lost 8 bases, and 13 bases lay between the germline ends. CDR3 nucleotide sequence: TGTGCCATCAGTGATCACTCCGGGACAGAAGCTTTCTTT. This gives the protein CAISDHSGTEAFF.

This clone was seen a few times. This rearrangement joins TRBV15 to TRBJ2-1; a weak D match, TRBD2 (5 bases). This CDR3 has 13 amino acids. Trimming removed 0 bases at V and 8 bases at J, with 8 bases between. Germline-derived CDR1 and CDR2 are LNHNV and YYDKDF (reference sequence). The CDR3 is CATSRDAGDEQFF. DNA of the CDR3: TGTGCCACCAGCAGAGATGCGGGCGATGAGCAGTTCTTC.

V is TRBV7-3 and J is TRBJ2-7; possible D gene TRBD1, 6 bases. Germline CDR1 and CDR2: SGHTA and FQGTGA. Trimming pared 5 bases from V and 1 base from J, leaving 12 bases between. CDR3 length equals 14 residues. CDR3 region: CASSTGTPSYEQYF. The DNA for the CDR3 is TGTGCCAGCAGCACCGGGACACCTTCCTACGAGCAGTACTTC.

This clone was observed a few times. The chain is built from TRBV30 and TRBJ2-7; no clear D. CDR1 and CDR2 from the germline V gene are GTSNPN and SVGIG (reference sequence). Trimming removed 2 bases from V and 2 bases from J, with 10 bases in between. This CDR3 has 13 residues. CDR3 amino acids: CAWSISQAYEQYF. CDR3 nucleotides: TGTGCCTGGAGTATCTCCCAGGCCTACGAGCAGTACTTC.

This clone was seen a handful of times. The rearrangement links TRBV7-3 to TRBJ2-1; 8 nucleotides match TRBD2. Unmatched junction bases numbered 11, after V lost 1 base and J lost 3 bases. Germline CDR1 reads SGHTA; CDR2 reads FQGTGA. This CDR3 is built from 18 residues. Here the CDR3 reads CASSLKGEAGAHYNEQFF. The CDR3 bases are TGTGCCAGCAGCTTAAAAGGGGAAGCGGGGGCACACTACAATGAGCAGTTCTTC.

In this sample, this clone turned up a few times. For the CDR3, the DNA is TGTGCCAGCAGCTTGGGACAGGGCAGCAATCAGCCCCAGCATTTT. Translation gives CASSLGQGSNQPQHF. The V call is TRBV11-1, the J call TRBJ1-5; 9 bases fit TRBD1. This CDR3 region has 15 residues. V dropped 3 bases and J dropped 1; count of bases not matched to a gene: 1. The germline CDR1 and CDR2 sequences are SGHAT and FQDESV (reference sequence).